The clone carrying this TCR beta chain was seen at least ten times. Looked up from germline, CDR1 is LNHDA and CDR2 is SQIVND (reference sequence). V shed 1 base and J shed 3 bases, with 7 bases lying between them. This CDR3 is built from 14 residues. Amplification of TCR beta CDR3 regions used RNA as the template. A first-round RT-PCR of the TCR CDR3 used the HTBI primer set. TCRdb passed the multiplex PCR reads through MiXCR, listing each CDR3 protein once. The sample shows fewer than 250,000 distinct CDR3 sequences, roughly a quarter of them seen only once. The data originate from a study of T cells in Graves' hyperthyroidism and ophthalmopathy.

Sequenced sample: blood. This TCR derives from a woman aged 40 to 55 with Graves' ophthalmopathy. V is TRBV19 and J is TRBJ1-5; D is unclear. CDR3 in amino acids: CASSIAGVNQPQHF. The CDR3 DNA reads as TGTGCCAGTAGTATAGCCGGGGTCAATCAGCCCCAGCATTTT.